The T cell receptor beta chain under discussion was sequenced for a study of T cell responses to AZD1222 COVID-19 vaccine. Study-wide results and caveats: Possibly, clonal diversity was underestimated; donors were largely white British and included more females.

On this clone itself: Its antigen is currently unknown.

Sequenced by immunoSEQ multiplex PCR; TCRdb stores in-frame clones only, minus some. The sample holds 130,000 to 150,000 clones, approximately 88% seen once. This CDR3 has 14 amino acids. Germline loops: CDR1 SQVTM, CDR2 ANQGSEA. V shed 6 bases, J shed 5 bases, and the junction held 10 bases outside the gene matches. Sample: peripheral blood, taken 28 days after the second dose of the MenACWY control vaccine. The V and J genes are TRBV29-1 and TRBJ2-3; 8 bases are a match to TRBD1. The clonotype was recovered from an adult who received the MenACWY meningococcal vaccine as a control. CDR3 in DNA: TGCAGCGTAGACGGACAGGGAGTGGGAGATACGCAGTATTTT. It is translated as CSVDGQGVGDTQYF.